This TCR beta chain stems from a study of cytomegalovirus exposure and HLA in healthy donors. Looking at the study overall: One earlier analysis, a look at 150 million to 200 million T cells, found more than 100 million unique TCR beta sequences. Caucasian-associated ancestry cluster membership applied to about 83% of nearly 400 genotyped donors. General study results and limits: Evidence from a later analysis indicated that most CMV-associated TCR beta chains looked HLA-restricted.

Germline V gene data show CDR1 as SEHNR and CDR2 as FQNEAQ (reference sequence). The CDR3 contains 19 residues. PCR used 60 Vbeta primers and 13 Jbeta primers. Libraries were prepared by immunoSEQ multiplex PCR; TCRdb keeps only in-frame clonotypes and omits some of them. The repertoire has 150,000 to 200,000 clones, 70% to 85% of them found once; the top ten carry 0.69%. A note on this clone: Its cognate antigen is unknown.

The rearrangement joins TRBV7-9 to TRBJ2-7, with 12 positions matching TRBD2. Judging by the DNA end, TRBJ2-1 fits better; the J call may be wrong. This receptor was obtained from a woman in her 40s in good health and CMV-seronegative. Sequenced: PBMCs. The CDR3 bases are TGTGCCAGCAGCTTAGAACTAGCGGGGGGCAAGGCGAACTACAATGAGCAGTTCTTC. The encoded protein is CASSLELAGGKANYNEQFF.